Listed here are 13 T cell receptor beta chains from one sample, sequenced in a study of blood T cell repertoires in COVID-19. Repertoires were generated with immunoSEQ multiplex PCR, while TCRdb's copy carries only in-frame clones and drops some. There are more than 200,000 clones in the sample; 70% to 90% occur only once, and about 0.7% lies in the top ten. The sequencing sample was made of peripheral blood. These receptors all stem from a human donor in a cohort sampled during active COVID-19.

The count of this clone is one. The rearrangement joins TRBV6-2 or TRBV6-3 to TRBJ1-3; 7 bases map to TRBD1. Trimming cost V 6 bases and J 0 bases; bases outside gene matches: 5. The CDR3 is made up of 15 amino acids. The V gene's germline CDR1 is MNHEY and CDR2 SVGEGT. CDR3 loop: CASSSDRLSGNTIYF. CDR3 nucleotides: TGTGCCAGCAGCTCGGACAGGCTCTCTGGAAACACCATATATTTT.

CDR3 sequence: CASSKGQNQPQHF. The DNA for the CDR3 is TGTGCCAGCAGTAAAGGACAGAACCAGCCCCAGCATTTT. This rearrangement joins TRBV11-2 to TRBJ1-5; the D gene is possibly TRBD1 (6 bases). Germline V gene sequence: CDR1 SGHAT, CDR2 FQNNGV. V lost 6 bases, J lost 7 bases, and 13 bases lay in between. The CDR3 is 13 residues long.

This chain uses TRBV6-5 with TRBJ2-5; TRBD2 matches 9 bases. Germline CDR1 is MNHEY and CDR2 is SVGAGI. The junction had 6 bases not matched to a gene; V was cut back by 8 bases and J by 2 bases. The CDR3 sequence is 14 residues long. The CDR3 nucleotides are TGTGCCAGCCGGACTAGCGAATCGCAAGAGACCCAGTACTTC. It translates to CASRTSESQETQYF.

The rearrangement joins TRBV3-1 (or the pseudogene TRBV3-2) to TRBJ2-6; D may be TRBD2 (5 bases). Germline CDR1 LGHDT, CDR2 YNNKEL (reference sequence). This CDR3 is built from 16 residues. Trimming stripped 1 base from V and 2 bases from J, with 9 bases between. CDR3 nucleotide sequence: TGTGCCAGCAGCCAAGGCTACGGGGCTGGGGCCAACGTCCTGACTTTC. It encodes CASSQGYGAGANVLTF.

This clone came up a few times. The chain combines TRBV30 with TRBJ1-1; no clear D gene. V shed 0 bases and J shed 4 bases, with 9 bases lying between them. The CDR3 totals 13 residues. The germline gives CDR1 GTSNPN, CDR2 SVGIG (reference sequence). DNA of the CDR3: TGTGCCTGGAGTGTCCATGAGCCCACTGAAGCTTTCTTT. Its protein is CAWSVHEPTEAFF.

J is TRBJ1-2 and V is TRBV2, with 8 nucleotides matching TRBD1. V lost 11 bases to trimming and J lost 2 bases; unmatched junction nucleotides: 10. The CDR3 spans 14 residues. From germline, CDR1 is SNHLY and CDR2 FYNNEI. This chain's CDR3 is CAGAAGGFNYGYTF. CDR3 bases: TGTGCCGGAGCCGCAGGGGGCTTCAACTATGGCTACACCTTC.

The CDR3 protein is CASGLGDRGLNEQFF. CDR3 sequence (DNA): TGTGCTAGTGGTTTAGGGGACAGGGGGCTCAATGAGCAGTTCTTC. The gene calls are TRBV12-5 and TRBJ2-1; 12 bases align to TRBD1. With V trimmed by 3 bases and J by 6 bases, 3 bases remained unmatched. The germline CDR1 and CDR2 sequences are LGHNT and FRNRAP. CDR3 length: 15 residues.

This sequence joins TRBV5-1 and TRBJ1-5; 7 bases align to TRBD1. V was clipped by 4 bases and J by 0 bases; unmatched bases: 7. CDR3 length equals 16 residues. Germline V lookup: CDR1 SGHRS, CDR2 YFSETQ. The CDR3 spells CASSPGQSPSNQPQHF. In nucleotides, the CDR3 is TGCGCCAGCAGCCCGGGACAGTCCCCTAGCAATCAGCCCCAGCATTTT. The complete variable domain, with remaining parts taken from reference TRBV5-1 and TRBJ1-5, reads KAGVTQTPRYLIKTRGQQVTLSCSPISGHRSVSWYQQTPGQGLQFLFEYFSETQRNKGNFPGRFSGRQFSNSRSEMNVSTLELGDSALYLCASSPGQSPSNQPQHFGDGTRLSIL.

This clone was seen only a few times. This chain connects TRBV9 to TRBJ1-1; TRBD1 might be the D (6 bases). This CDR3 has 15 residues. The ends were cut back, 0 bases at V and 5 bases at J, with 14 bases in the middle. Germline V gene sequence: CDR1 SGDLS, CDR2 YYNGEE. The DNA of the CDR3 is TGTGCCAGCAGCGTAGCTACAGGGCTTTTTACTGAAGCTTTCTTT. Translating it yields CASSVATGLFTEAFF. Looking up the rest from reference TRBV9 and TRBJ1-1 gives the full variable domain: DSGVTQTPKHLITATGQRVTLRCSPRSGDLSVYWYQQSLDQGLQFLIQYYNGEERAKGNILERFSAQQFPDLHSELNLSSLELGDSALYFCASSVATGLFTEAFFGQGTRLTVV.

The chain uses TRBV11-1 and TRBJ2-7; 7 bases fit TRBD2. Germline CDR1 reads SGHAT; CDR2 reads FQDESV (reference sequence). This CDR3 contains 15 residues. V was clipped by 5 bases and J by 0 bases; unmatched bases: 7. This CDR3 reads CASSPGLPPSYEQYF. The DNA of the CDR3 is TGTGCCAGCAGCCCGGGACTACCGCCCTCCTACGAGCAGTACTTC.

The V gene is TRBV2, the J gene TRBJ2-5, with D perhaps TRBD1 (6 bases). The CDR3 contains 11 residues. The V end was cut by 6 bases, the J end by 4 bases, with 6 bases between. The V gene's germline CDR1 is SNHLY and CDR2 FYNNEI. The CDR3 coding sequence is TGTGCCAGCAGCAGGGGAGAGACCCAGTACTTC. Amino acid sequence: CASSRGETQYF.

This clone was observed a single time. The chain recombines TRBV7-9 with TRBJ1-2; 7 bases agree with TRBD1. Germline-derived CDR1 and CDR2 are SEHNR and FQNEAQ (reference sequence). The length of the CDR3 is 16 residues. V shed 4 bases and J 5 bases; nucleotides not matched to a gene: 13. The CDR3 DNA follows: TGTGCCAGCAGCTCCACCAGAAGGGGGCTGAGGTATGGCTACACCTTC. Translated: CASSSTRRGLRYGYTF.

The V call is TRBV5-1, the J call TRBJ1-3; a possible D gene is TRBD1 (6 bases). Per the germline V gene, CDR1 is SGHRS and CDR2 is YFSETQ. Trimming took off 1 base at V and 4 bases at J, with 15 bases between the two ends. The CDR3 runs 16 residues. The CDR3: CASSLQGIKSGNTIYF. Here the CDR3 DNA reads TGCGCCAGCAGCTTGCAGGGGATAAAGTCCGGAAACACCATATATTTT. Based on the CDR3 plus reference TRBV5-1 and TRBJ1-3, the full variable domain is KAGVTQTPRYLIKTRGQQVTLSCSPISGHRSVSWYQQTPGQGLQFLFEYFSETQRNKGNFPGRFSGRQFSNSRSEMNVSTLELGDSALYLCASSLQGIKSGNTIYFGEGSWLTVV.